This passage covers 9 T cell receptor beta chains from one sample sequenced in a study of T cells in Graves' hyperthyroidism and ophthalmopathy. The TCR beta CDR3 regions underwent amplification using RNA transcripts as the source. The TCR CDR3 first-round RT-PCR relied on the HTBI primer set. One entry per CDR3 protein results from TCRdb running MiXCR on the multiplex PCR reads. The table shows approximately 590,000 distinct CDR3 sequences, with 15% to 17% occurring only once. The sequencing sample was made of blood. Every receptor here comes from a woman between 25 and 40 years old with Graves' hyperthyroidism.

Turning to this clonotype: The junction departs from germline at one end; a sequencing error may be responsible. The CDR3 DNA follows: TGCGCCAGCAGCTTGTTGGACAGTCTGAACGCTGAAGCTTTCTTT. This sequence encodes CASSLLDSLNAEAFF. The chain carries TRBV5-1 and TRBJ1-1; D is possibly TRBD1 (6 bases). From germline, CDR1 is SGHRS and CDR2 YFSETQ. The CDR3 length is 15 residues.

There are many counts of this clonotype. V usage is TRBV9 and J usage is TRBJ2-3; unclear D gene. Germline V gene sequence: CDR1 SGDLS, CDR2 YYNGEE. Trimming cost V 3 bases and J 1 base, with 6 bases left between them. The CDR3 is 13 residues long. Here the CDR3 DNA reads TGTGCCAGCAGCGGAAGGGGCACAGATACGCAGTATTTT. Translated, it gives CASSGRGTDTQYF.

CDR3 nucleotide sequence: TGTGCCAGCAGTGAACTCGGACGAGAGAACACCGGGGAGCTGTTTTTT. Its protein is CASSELGRENTGELFF. The rearrangement links TRBV6-1 to TRBJ2-2; unclear D gene. Trimming pared 2 bases from V and 1 base from J, leaving 11 bases between. The CDR3 covers 16 residues. Germline V lookup: CDR1 MNHNS, CDR2 SASEGT.

This clonotype has a count of ten or more. The gene calls are TRBV20-1 and TRBJ2-3; a weak D match, TRBD2 (5 bases). The CDR3 sequence is 14 residues long. The V and J ends lost 6 bases and 3 bases respectively, with 16 bases between them. Germline V gives CDR1 DFQATT, CDR2 SNEGSKA (reference sequence). DNA for the CDR3: TGCAGTGCCCAGCGGCTAGCAAGGACAGATACGCAGTATTTT. Its translation is CSAQRLARTDTQYF.

The J gene is TRBJ1-5, the V gene TRBV20-1; a weak D match, TRBD1 (6 bases). Germline-derived CDR1 and CDR2 are DFQATT and SNEGSKA (reference sequence). CDR3 length: 13 amino acids. Trimming left V 1 base short and J 7 bases short, with 11 bases between. CDR3 coding DNA: TGCAGTGCTAGAGGGGGGGCAAAGCAGCCCCAGCATTTT. This gives the protein CSARGGAKQPQHF.

This clonotype has only a few counts. This sequence joins TRBV27 and TRBJ2-1, with D possibly matching TRBD1 (7 bases). Germline CDR1 is MNHEY and CDR2 is SMNVEV (reference sequence). With 6 bases removed from V and 10 bases from J, the gap between germline ends came to 16 bases. The length of the CDR3 is 13 residues. CDR3 sequence (DNA): TGTGCCAGCAGACCGGGAGAGGGGGCGGAGCAGTTCTTC. Its protein product is CASRPGEGAEQFF.

This clonotype has more than one count but fewer than ten. The V and J genes are TRBV27 and TRBJ1-2, with D maybe TRBD1 (5 bases). CDR1 and CDR2 (germline): MNHEY, SMNVEV (reference sequence). Trimming removed 5 bases from V and 4 bases from J, with 17 bases in between. The CDR3 is 15 amino acids. As DNA, the CDR3 is TGTGCCAGCAGTGCTCAAATGGGGGGGGGCTATGGCTACACCTTC. Translation gives CASSAQMGGGYGYTF.

The genes are TRBV27 and TRBJ1-5; D may be TRBD1 (5 bases). The CDR3 totals 15 residues. V lost 6 bases and J lost 4, with 16 bases in between. The germline V gene has CDR1 MNHEY and CDR2 SMNVEV (reference sequence). CDR3 in DNA: TGTGCCAGCAGACCCCGGGGCAGATGGAATCAGCCCCAGCATTTT. Translated: CASRPRGRWNQPQHF.

This clonotype was observed at least ten times. Written as DNA, the CDR3 is TGTGCCACCAGTGACCCAGCGGGTGAAGGTCAGCCCCAGCATTTT. Translation: CATSDPAGEGQPQHF. V gene TRBV24-1 combines with J gene TRBJ1-5; no definite D call. The CDR3 is 15 residues long. Germline CDR1 reads KGHDR; CDR2 reads SFDVKD. The V end lost 4 bases, the J end lost 6 bases, and 15 bases lay between the germline ends.